This T cell receptor beta chain stems from a study of blood T cell repertoires in COVID-19. Background on the study: Researchers got acute and convalescent COVID-19 samples from the United States, Italy and Spain.

Repertoires were generated with immunoSEQ multiplex PCR, while TCRdb's copy carries only in-frame clones and drops some. Among about 25,000 clones listed, over 75% were seen once. Per the germline V gene, CDR1 is LGHDT and CDR2 is YNNKEL (reference sequence). Trimming at V came to 4 bases and at J to 5 bases, leaving 5 bases not matched to a gene. The CDR3 consists of 15 residues. The chain joins TRBV3-1 (or the pseudogene TRBV3-2) to TRBJ2-3; TRBD2 matches 11 bases. Sequences were obtained from peripheral blood. This clonotype originated in a man between 65 and 79 years old in a cohort sampled during active COVID-19. Here the CDR3 DNA reads TGTGCCAGCAGCCTGACTAGCGGGATAGTAGATACGCAGTATTTT. Translation: CASSLTSGIVDTQYF.